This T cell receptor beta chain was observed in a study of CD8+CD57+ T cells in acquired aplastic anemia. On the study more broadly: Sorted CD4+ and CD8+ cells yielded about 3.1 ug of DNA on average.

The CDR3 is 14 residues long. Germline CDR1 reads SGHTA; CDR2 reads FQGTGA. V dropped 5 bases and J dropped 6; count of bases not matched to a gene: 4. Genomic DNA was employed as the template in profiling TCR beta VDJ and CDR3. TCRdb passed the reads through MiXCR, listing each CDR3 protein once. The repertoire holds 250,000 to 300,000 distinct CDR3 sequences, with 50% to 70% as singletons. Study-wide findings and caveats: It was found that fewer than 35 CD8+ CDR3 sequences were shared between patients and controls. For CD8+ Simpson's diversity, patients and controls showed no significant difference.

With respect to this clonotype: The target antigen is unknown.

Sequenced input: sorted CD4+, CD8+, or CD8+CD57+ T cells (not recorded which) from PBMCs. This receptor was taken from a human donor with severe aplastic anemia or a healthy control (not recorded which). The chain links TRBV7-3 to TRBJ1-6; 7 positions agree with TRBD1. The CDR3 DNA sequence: TGTGCCAGCAGCCCGACAGGGTCTAATTCACCCCTCCACTTT. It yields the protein CASSPTGSNSPLHF.